This T cell receptor beta chain is from a study of Tregs in tolerant kidney transplant recipients. The assay was immunoSEQ multiplex PCR, and TCRdb's table has in-frame clones only and misses some. Of about 83,000 clones listed, 95% to 98% are singletons. The CDR3 is 17 residues long. Trimming removed 4 bases from V and 5 bases from J; junction bases left unmatched: 16. Germline V gene data show CDR1 as MDHEN and CDR2 as SYDVKM. The chain joins TRBV28 to TRBJ1-1; 7 bases are shared with TRBD1. The sequence was obtained from a human donor who received a combined kidney and bone marrow transplant. This specimen consisted of CD4+ T cells from blood, obtained before the transplant. In DNA, the CDR3 is TGTGCCAGCAGTTGGAGGACAGGAGGATGGTTTGGGACTGAAGCTTTCTTT. It is translated as CASSWRTGGWFGTEAFF.